One sample yielded the 22 T cell receptor beta chains listed below, sequenced in a study of cytomegalovirus exposure and HLA in healthy donors. This PCR relied on a set of 60 Vbeta primers and 13 Jbeta primers. Here immunoSEQ multiplex PCR was the method, and the copy in TCRdb shows in-frame clones only, minus some. This sample yields 180,000 or so clones, of which 80% to 90% are seen a single time; less than 0.35% belongs to the top ten. Material: PBMCs. The receptors were gathered from a young woman in good health and CMV-seronegative.

The chain joins TRBV2 to TRBJ2-7; no clear D gene. The CDR3 length is 13 residues. Deletions cut 5 bases from V and 5 bases from J, with 13 bases between. The germline V gene has CDR1 SNHLY and CDR2 FYNNEI. This chain's CDR3 is CASSSYRVHEQYF. CDR3 nucleotides: TGTGCCAGCAGTTCCTACCGGGTCCACGAGCAGTACTTC.

The J gene is TRBJ2-1, the V gene TRBV5-4, with TRBD2 matching over 9 bases. Germline trimming cut 5 bases from V and 9 bases from J; bases unmatched to any gene: 12. Germline V gene sequence: CDR1 SGHNT, CDR2 YYREEE (reference sequence). This CDR3 region has 15 residues. CDR3 in amino acids: CASRSRLAETGEQFF. In DNA form, the CDR3 reads TGTGCCAGCAGGTCCCGACTAGCGGAGACGGGTGAGCAGTTCTTC. Filled out from reference TRBV5-4 and TRBJ2-1, the complete variable domain reads ETGVTQSPTHLIKTRGQQVTLRCSSQSGHNTVSWYQQALGQGPQFIFQYYREEENGRGNFPPRFSGLQFPNYSSELNVNALELDDSALYLCASRSRLAETGEQFFGPGTRLTVL.

The V call is TRBV7-8, the J call TRBJ2-3, with a tentative D call TRBD2 (6 bases). V lost 4 bases to trimming and J lost 2 bases, with 19 bases between them. There are 17 residues in the CDR3. Germline V gene lookup returns CDR1 SGHVS and CDR2 FQNEAQ. CDR3 amino acids: CASSSRWARGVTDTQYF. The CDR3 bases are TGTGCCAGCAGCTCACGGTGGGCCCGCGGGGTCACAGATACGCAGTATTTT.

In this sample, this clone turned up once. Additional DNA sequences in this sample encode the identical CDR3. The gene calls are TRBV28 and TRBJ1-2; TRBD1 might be the D (5 bases). The germline CDR1 and CDR2 sequences are MDHEN and SYDVKM. The CDR3 is made up of 13 amino acids. The germline V and J ends were trimmed by 4 bases and 2 bases, with 8 bases remaining between them. The CDR3 spells CASSSTGNYGYTF. CDR3 DNA sequence: TGTGCCAGCAGTTCCACAGGAAACTATGGCTACACCTTC.

V usage is TRBV4-2 and J usage is TRBJ2-7; D gene uncertain. The CDR3 is 15 amino acids. V lost 1 base and J 0 bases, leaving 10 bases between the germline ends. CDR1 is LGHNA and CDR2 is YNFKEQ in the germline V gene. The CDR3 nucleotides are TGTGCCAGCAGCCAAGTTGGTGGGCTCTCCTACGAGCAGTACTTC. It encodes CASSQVGGLSYEQYF.

The chain combines TRBV18 with TRBJ1-2; 7 bases are shared with TRBD1. Germline CDR1 is KGHSH and CDR2 is LQKENI. The CDR3 consists of 14 residues. Trimming took 3 bases from V and 4 from J; bases not matched to a gene: 5. The CDR3 bases are TGTGCCAGCTCACCCGGGGACAGCTTCTATGGCTACACCTTC. Amino acid sequence: CASSPGDSFYGYTF.

This clone is a singleton in its sample. This rearrangement joins TRBV18 to TRBJ2-6, with 7 bases matching TRBD1. V shed 1 base, J shed 8 bases, and the junction held 5 bases outside the gene matches. CDR1 is KGHSH and CDR2 is LQKENI in the germline V gene. The CDR3 is made up of 15 amino acids. The CDR3 DNA follows: TGTGCCAGCTCACCACGGCAGGGGGAGCCCAACGTCCTGACTTTC. Amino acid sequence: CASSPRQGEPNVLTF.

The rearrangement uses TRBV14 and TRBJ1-5; the match to TRBD1 covers 9 bases. Looked up from germline, CDR1 is SGHDN and CDR2 is FVKESK. Trimming at V came to 6 bases and at J to 3 bases, leaving 12 bases not matched to a gene. The length of the CDR3 is 17 residues. CDR3 protein: CASSPYRTGVINQPQHF. The CDR3 DNA reads as TGTGCCAGCAGTCCCTATAGGACAGGGGTTATCAATCAGCCCCAGCATTTT.

The chain is built from TRBV25-1 and TRBJ2-7; D might be TRBD1 (5 bases). The CDR3 is 14 amino acids. Germline loops: CDR1 MGHDK, CDR2 SYGVNS. Trimming removed 5 bases from V and 1 base from J, with 12 bases in between. CDR3 nucleotide sequence: TGTGCCAGCAGTCGCGATTCAGGGTCCTACGAGCAGTACTTC. Translation: CASSRDSGSYEQYF.

Here the CDR3 reads CSARDIQPQHF. In DNA, the CDR3 is TGCAGTGCTAGAGATATCCAGCCCCAGCATTTT. V usage is TRBV20-1 and J usage is TRBJ1-5; D not certain. V was pared by 0 bases and J by 7 bases, with 4 bases between. Germline CDR1 is DFQATT and CDR2 is SNEGSKA (reference sequence). The CDR3 extends over 11 amino acids.

This clone showed up just a few times. The chain is built from TRBV7-3 and TRBJ2-3; TRBD1 might be the D (6 bases). Per germline, CDR1 SGHTA and CDR2 FQGTGA. Between the trimmed V and J ends, which lost 1 base and 1 base, there was a span of 12 bases. The length of the CDR3 is 16 residues. The DNA of the CDR3 is TGTGCCAGCAGCTTAATAGGACAGTCCGGCACAGATACGCAGTATTTT. Its protein is CASSLIGQSGTDTQYF.

The rearrangement uses TRBV5-1 and TRBJ2-1, with D tentatively TRBD2 (6 bases). CDR3 length: 15 amino acids. CDR1 and CDR2 from the germline V gene are SGHRS and YFSETQ. V lost 4 bases and J lost 5, with 16 bases in between. The CDR3 sequence is CASSPEGSSDNEQFF. For the CDR3, the DNA is TGCGCCAGCAGCCCGGAGGGGTCCTCGGACAATGAGCAGTTCTTC.

The chain has TRBV9 and TRBJ2-1; 7 nucleotides line up with TRBD2. V dropped 7 bases and J dropped 3; count of bases not matched to a gene: 4. Germline CDR1 reads SGDLS; CDR2 reads YYNGEE. The CDR3 is 13 residues long. The chain's CDR3 is CASGKRDYNEQFF. CDR3 DNA: TGTGCCAGCGGCAAGCGGGACTACAATGAGCAGTTCTTC. Using reference TRBV9 and TRBJ2-1 for the parts outside the CDR3, the full variable domain is DSGVTQTPKHLITATGQRVTLRCSPRSGDLSVYWYQQSLDQGLQFLIQYYNGEERAKGNILERFSAQQFPDLHSELNLSSLELGDSALYFCASGKRDYNEQFFGPGTRLTVL.

V gene TRBV7-9 combines with J gene TRBJ2-5; D call uncertain. Germline CDR1 SEHNR, CDR2 FQNEAQ (reference sequence). CDR3 length: 13 amino acids. V was clipped by 6 bases and J by 7 bases, with 15 bases between them. The CDR3 DNA follows: TGTGCCAGCAGTGACTCGCTAATACGGACCCAGTACTTC. Translated: CASSDSLIRTQYF. Variable domain in full (rest from reference TRBV7-9 and TRBJ2-5): DTGVSQNPRHKITKRGQNVTFRCDPISEHNRLYWYRQTLGQGPEFLTYFQNEAQLEKSRLLSDRFSAERPKGSFSTLEIQRTEQGDSAMYLCASSDSLIRTQYFGPGTRLLVL.

This rearrangement joins TRBV5-4 to TRBJ2-7; 9 nucleotides align to TRBD1. The germline V gene has CDR1 SGHNT and CDR2 YYREEE (reference sequence). Germline trimming cut 4 bases from V and 5 bases from J; bases unmatched to any gene: 7. The length of the CDR3 is 14 residues. CDR3 region: CASSRGQGLNEQYF. The CDR3 DNA follows: TGTGCCAGCAGCAGGGGACAGGGTCTCAACGAGCAGTACTTC. The full variable domain, with the rest looked up from reference TRBV5-4 and TRBJ2-7, is ETGVTQSPTHLIKTRGQQVTLRCSSQSGHNTVSWYQQALGQGPQFIFQYYREEENGRGNFPPRFSGLQFPNYSSELNVNALELDDSALYLCASSRGQGLNEQYFGPGTRLTVT.

This clone was counted a few times. The chain links TRBV7-9 to TRBJ2-1, with D possibly being TRBD2 (6 bases). Trimming cost V 4 bases and J 1 base, with 11 bases left between them. Looked up from germline, CDR1 is SEHNR and CDR2 is FQNEAQ (reference sequence). The CDR3 has 15 amino acids. The CDR3 sequence: CASSSHGTSYNEQFF. The CDR3 region has the DNA TGTGCCAGCAGCTCACACGGGACTTCCTACAATGAGCAGTTCTTC. The variable domain in full, completed from reference TRBV7-9 and TRBJ2-1, reads DTGVSQNPRHKITKRGQNVTFRCDPISEHNRLYWYRQTLGQGPEFLTYFQNEAQLEKSRLLSDRFSAERPKGSFSTLEIQRTEQGDSAMYLCASSSHGTSYNEQFFGPGTRLTVL.

This CDR3 reads CASRASGGRADEQFF. The CDR3 DNA sequence: TGTGCCAGCAGGGCGTCGGGGGGGAGGGCCGATGAGCAGTTCTTC. The rearrangement uses TRBV2 and TRBJ2-1; TRBD2 aligns across 8 bases. Germline CDR1 and CDR2: SNHLY and FYNNEI. With 6 bases clipped from V and 8 bases from J, the junction kept 12 bases outside the gene matches. CDR3 length: 15 residues.

V gene TRBV2 combines with J gene TRBJ2-7, with D possibly matching TRBD1 (6 bases). The CDR3 is 14 amino acids. Trimming left V 3 bases short and J 6 bases short, with 15 bases between. Germline V gene sequence: CDR1 SNHLY, CDR2 FYNNEI. The CDR3 nucleotides are TGTGCCAGCAGTGAGGTAGCAGGGGCGGGCGAGCAGTACTTC. Protein product: CASSEVAGAGEQYF.

The chain is built from TRBV27 and TRBJ2-7, with TRBD1 identical over 9 bases. Germline trimming cut 4 bases from V and 0 bases from J; bases unmatched to any gene: 7. Looked up from germline, CDR1 is MNHEY and CDR2 is SMNVEV (reference sequence). The CDR3 is 16 amino acids. CDR3 region: CASSWRDRGSSYEQYF. Written as DNA, the CDR3 is TGTGCCAGCAGTTGGCGCGACAGGGGGAGCTCCTACGAGCAGTACTTC.

This chain joins TRBV4-1 and TRBJ2-3, with 8 bases that match TRBD2. This CDR3 has 19 amino acids. Germline CDR1 MGHRA, CDR2 YSYEKL. Trimming at V came to 3 bases and at J to 4 bases, leaving 18 bases not matched to a gene. The CDR3 here is CASSHPKGGSGIRPDTQYF. The CDR3 bases are TGCGCCAGCAGCCATCCCAAGGGAGGTAGCGGGATCAGGCCAGATACGCAGTATTTT.

This chain uses TRBV10-2 with TRBJ2-7; weak D call: TRBD1 (5 bases). The germline gives CDR1 WSHSY, CDR2 SAAADI. V shed 8 bases and J shed 5 bases, with 16 bases lying between them. The CDR3 runs 13 residues. For the CDR3, the DNA is TGCGCCAGCGAGGTCCAGGGAAGGCACGAGCAGTACTTC. Its translation: CASEVQGRHEQYF.

The chain links TRBV5-1 to TRBJ2-3, with D possibly TRBD1 on 7 matching bases. Looked up from germline, CDR1 is SGHRS and CDR2 is YFSETQ. This CDR3 is built from 20 residues. V was pared by 1 base and J by 3 bases, with 27 bases between. CDR3 bases: TGCGCCAGCAGCTTGTCTCGGCAGGGGACTCGGGACAGCTTTACAGATACGCAGTATTTT. This codes for CASSLSRQGTRDSFTDTQYF.